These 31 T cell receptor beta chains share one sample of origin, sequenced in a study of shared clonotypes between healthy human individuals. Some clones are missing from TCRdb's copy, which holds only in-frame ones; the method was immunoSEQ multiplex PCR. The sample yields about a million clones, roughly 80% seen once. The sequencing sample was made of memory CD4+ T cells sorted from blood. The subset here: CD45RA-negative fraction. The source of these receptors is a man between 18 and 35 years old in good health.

CDR3 nucleotide sequence: TGTGCCAGCCACCCGGGAGGACGCACAGATACGCAGTATTTT. Residues: CASHPGGRTDTQYF. This chain uses TRBV11-2 with TRBJ2-3; TRBD2 agrees at 7 bases. The CDR3 covers 14 residues. Germline values: CDR1 SGHAT, CDR2 FQNNGV. The V segment lost 8 bases and the J segment 1 base; nucleotides outside the gene matches: 6.

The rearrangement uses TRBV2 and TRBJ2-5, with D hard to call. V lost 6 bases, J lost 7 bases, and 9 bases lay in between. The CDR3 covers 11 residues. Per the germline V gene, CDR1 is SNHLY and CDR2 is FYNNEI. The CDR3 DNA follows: TGTGCCAGCAGGGACGTCGGGACCCAGTACTTC. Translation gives CASRDVGTQYF. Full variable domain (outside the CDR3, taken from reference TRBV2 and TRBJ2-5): EPEVTQTPSHQVTQMGQEVILRCVPISNHLYFYWYRQILGQKVEFLVSFYNNEISEKSEIFDDQFSVERPDGSNFTLKIRSTKLEDSAMYFCASRDVGTQYFGPGTRLLVL.

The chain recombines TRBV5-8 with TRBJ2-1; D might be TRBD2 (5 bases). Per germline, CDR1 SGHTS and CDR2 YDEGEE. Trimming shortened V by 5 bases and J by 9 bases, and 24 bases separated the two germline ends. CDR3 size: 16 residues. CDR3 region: CASRPLTMGRHGEQFF. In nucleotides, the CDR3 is TGTGCCAGCAGACCTCTAACCATGGGGAGACACGGTGAGCAGTTCTTC.

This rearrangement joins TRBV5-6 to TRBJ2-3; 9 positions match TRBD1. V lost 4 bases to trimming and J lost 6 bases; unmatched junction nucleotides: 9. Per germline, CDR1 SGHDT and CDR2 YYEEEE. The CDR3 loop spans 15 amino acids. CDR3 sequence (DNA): TGTGCCAGCAGCGGGGCAACAGGGGGCTGGGATACGCAGTATTTT. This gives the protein CASSGATGGWDTQYF.

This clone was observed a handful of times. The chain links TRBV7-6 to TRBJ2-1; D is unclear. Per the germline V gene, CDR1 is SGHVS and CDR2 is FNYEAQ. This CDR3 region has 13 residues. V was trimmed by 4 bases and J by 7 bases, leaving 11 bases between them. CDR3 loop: CASSSLPRNEQFF. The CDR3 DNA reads TGTGCCAGCAGCTCCCTCCCCAGGAATGAGCAGTTCTTC.

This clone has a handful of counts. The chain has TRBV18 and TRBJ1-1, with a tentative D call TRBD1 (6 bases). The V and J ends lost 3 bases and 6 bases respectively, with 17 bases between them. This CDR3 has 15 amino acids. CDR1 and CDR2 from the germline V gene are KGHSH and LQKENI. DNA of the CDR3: TGTGCCAGCTCACCTCCCACAGGGTTTTGGGCTGAAGCTTTCTTT. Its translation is CASSPPTGFWAEAFF.

DNA of the CDR3: TGTGCCAGCAGCTTAAAGGGACAGATTAACACAGATACGCAGTATTTT. Residues: CASSLKGQINTDTQYF. The chain employs TRBV7-4 and TRBJ2-3, with 7 bases fitting TRBD1. Germline V gene sequence: CDR1 SGHVT, CDR2 SQSDAQ. J lost 2 bases, V lost 2 bases, and 7 bases had no gene match. This CDR3 has 16 amino acids.

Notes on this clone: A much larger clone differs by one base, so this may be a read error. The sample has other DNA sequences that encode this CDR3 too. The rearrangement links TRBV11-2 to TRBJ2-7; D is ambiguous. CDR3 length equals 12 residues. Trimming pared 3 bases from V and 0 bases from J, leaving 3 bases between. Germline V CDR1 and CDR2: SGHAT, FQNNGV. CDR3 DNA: TGTGCCAGCAGCTTGAGCTCCTACGAGCAGTACTTC. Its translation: CASSLSSYEQYF.

The CDR3 sequence: CASSGRGGSADTQYF. The CDR3 DNA reads TGTGCCAGCAGTGGTCGGGGGGGCTCAGCAGATACGCAGTATTTT. The chain recombines TRBV2 with TRBJ2-3, with TRBD2 identical over 8 bases. J lost 4 bases, V lost 4 bases, and 7 bases had no gene match. CDR3 length: 15 amino acids. Germline V lookup: CDR1 SNHLY, CDR2 FYNNEI.

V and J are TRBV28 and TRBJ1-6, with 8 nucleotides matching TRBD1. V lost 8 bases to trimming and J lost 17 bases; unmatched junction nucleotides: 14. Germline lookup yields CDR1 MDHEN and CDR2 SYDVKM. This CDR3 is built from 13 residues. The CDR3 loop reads CASSSEGQGLFHF. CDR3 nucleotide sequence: TGTGCCAGCTCTTCCGAAGGACAGGGACTTTTCCACTTT.

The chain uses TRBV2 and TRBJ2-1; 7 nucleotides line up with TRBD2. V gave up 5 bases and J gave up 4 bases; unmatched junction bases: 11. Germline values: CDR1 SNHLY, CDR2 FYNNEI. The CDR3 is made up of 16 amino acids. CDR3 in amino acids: CASSTVVIAGYNEQFF. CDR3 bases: TGTGCCAGCAGTACGGTCGTGATAGCGGGTTACAATGAGCAGTTCTTC.

This CDR3 reads CASSRRQGDLTEAFF. For the CDR3, the DNA is TGCGCCAGCAGCCGGCGACAGGGGGATCTCACTGAAGCTTTCTTT. V and J are TRBV4-1 and TRBJ1-1, with TRBD1 identical over 9 bases. The CDR3 contains 15 residues. Germline V gene lookup returns CDR1 MGHRA and CDR2 YSYEKL. The V segment lost 4 bases and the J segment 4 bases; nucleotides outside the gene matches: 7.

The CDR3 region is CASRARQGWYEQYF. As DNA, the CDR3 is TGTGCCAGCAGGGCTCGTCAGGGTTGGTACGAGCAGTACTTC. The chain recombines TRBV27 with TRBJ2-7; tentatively, D is TRBD1 (5 bases). This CDR3 contains 14 residues. Germline values: CDR1 MNHEY, CDR2 SMNVEV (reference sequence). Trimming took 6 bases from V and 4 from J, leaving 16 bases between them.

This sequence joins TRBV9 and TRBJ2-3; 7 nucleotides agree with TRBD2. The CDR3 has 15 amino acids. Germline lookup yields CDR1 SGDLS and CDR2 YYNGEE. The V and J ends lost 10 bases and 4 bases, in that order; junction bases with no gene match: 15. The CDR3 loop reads CAPQGEGPRADTQYF. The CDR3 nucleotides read TGTGCCCCACAAGGGGAGGGCCCAAGAGCAGATACGCAGTATTTT.

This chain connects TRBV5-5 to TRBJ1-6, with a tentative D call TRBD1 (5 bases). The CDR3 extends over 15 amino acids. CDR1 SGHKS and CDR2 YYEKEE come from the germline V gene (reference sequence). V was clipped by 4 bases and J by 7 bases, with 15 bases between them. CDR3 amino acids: CASSPVRQGNSPLHF. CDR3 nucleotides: TGTGCCAGCAGCCCGGTTCGGCAGGGCAATTCACCCCTCCACTTT.

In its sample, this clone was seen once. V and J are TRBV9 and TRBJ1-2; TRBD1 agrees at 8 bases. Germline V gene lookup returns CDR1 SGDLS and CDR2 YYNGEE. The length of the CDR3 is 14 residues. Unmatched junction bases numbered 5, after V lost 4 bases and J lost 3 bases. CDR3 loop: CASSSDRGDYGYTF. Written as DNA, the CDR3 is TGTGCCAGCAGCTCCGACAGGGGCGACTATGGCTACACCTTC.

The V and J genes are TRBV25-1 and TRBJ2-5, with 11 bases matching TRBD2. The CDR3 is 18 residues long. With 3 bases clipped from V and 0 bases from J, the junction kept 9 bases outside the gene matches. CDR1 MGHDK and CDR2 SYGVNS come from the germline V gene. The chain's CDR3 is CASSDLAGGPRHQETQYF. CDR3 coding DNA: TGTGCCAGCAGTGATTTAGCGGGAGGGCCGAGACACCAAGAGACCCAGTACTTC.

CDR3 region: CASSPARTSGPQETQYF. CDR3 nucleotides: TGTGCCAGCAGCCCAGCTCGGACTAGCGGTCCACAAGAGACCCAGTACTTC. The chain combines TRBV5-6 with TRBJ2-5, with 10 bases aligning to TRBD2. The CDR3 contains 17 residues. CDR1 SGHDT and CDR2 YYEEEE come from the germline V gene. V was pared by 4 bases and J by 2 bases, with 11 bases of the junction left unmatched.

CDR3 amino acids: CASIRGTASYEQYF. CDR3 bases: TGTGCCAGCATCAGGGGGACAGCGTCCTACGAGCAGTACTTC. The rearrangement links TRBV6-1 to TRBJ2-7, with 7 bases fitting TRBD1. The CDR3 is 14 residues long. The V and J ends lost 7 bases and 1 base, in that order; junction bases with no gene match: 7. The germline CDR1 and CDR2 sequences are MNHNS and SASEGT.

CDR3 loop: CASSLAREKVQFF. In DNA form, the CDR3 reads TGTGCCAGCAGCTTGGCCAGGGAAAAGGTGCAGTTCTTC. The J gene is TRBJ2-1, the V gene TRBV5-4, with D possibly being TRBD1 (5 bases). With 0 bases removed from V and 12 bases from J, the gap between germline ends came to 13 bases. The CDR3 is 13 residues long. In germline, CDR1 is SGHNT, CDR2 YYREEE (reference sequence).

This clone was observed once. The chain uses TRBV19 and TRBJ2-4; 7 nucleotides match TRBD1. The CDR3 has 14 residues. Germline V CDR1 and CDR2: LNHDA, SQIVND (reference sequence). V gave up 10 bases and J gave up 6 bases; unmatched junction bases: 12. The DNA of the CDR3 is TGTGCCACCCATTCCGGGACAGCATCAAACATTCAGTACTTC. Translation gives CATHSGTASNIQYF.

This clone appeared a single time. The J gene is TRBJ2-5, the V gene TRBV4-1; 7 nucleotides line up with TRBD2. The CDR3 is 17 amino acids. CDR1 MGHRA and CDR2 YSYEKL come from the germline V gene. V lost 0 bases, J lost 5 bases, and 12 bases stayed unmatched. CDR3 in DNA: TGCGCCAGCAGCCAAGAATGGGGAGGGGCCCTTCACGAGACCCAGTACTTC. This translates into CASSQEWGGALHETQYF.

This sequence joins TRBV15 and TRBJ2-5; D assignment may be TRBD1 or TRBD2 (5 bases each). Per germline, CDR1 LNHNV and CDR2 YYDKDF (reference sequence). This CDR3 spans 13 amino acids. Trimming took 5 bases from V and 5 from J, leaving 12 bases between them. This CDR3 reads CATSRGAPETQYF. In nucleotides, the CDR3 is TGTGCCACCAGCCGAGGGGCCCCGGAGACCCAGTACTTC.

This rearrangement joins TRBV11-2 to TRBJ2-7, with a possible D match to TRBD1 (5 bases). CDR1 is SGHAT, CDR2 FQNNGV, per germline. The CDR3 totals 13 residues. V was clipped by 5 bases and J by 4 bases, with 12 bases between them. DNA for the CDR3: TGTGCCAGCAGCGCCAGCGCAGGGTACGAGCAGTACTTC. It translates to CASSASAGYEQYF.

The CDR3, as DNA: TGTGCCAGTAGTCCGGCGGACAGCGGTACTCGATTCCGAATCACTGAAGCTTTCTTT. Translation: CASSPADSGTRFRITEAFF. V usage is TRBV19 and J usage is TRBJ1-1, with D possibly TRBD1 on 6 matching bases. Germline V gene lookup returns CDR1 LNHDA and CDR2 SQIVND (reference sequence). The CDR3 is 19 amino acids. V was trimmed by 5 bases and J by 4 bases, leaving 29 bases between them.

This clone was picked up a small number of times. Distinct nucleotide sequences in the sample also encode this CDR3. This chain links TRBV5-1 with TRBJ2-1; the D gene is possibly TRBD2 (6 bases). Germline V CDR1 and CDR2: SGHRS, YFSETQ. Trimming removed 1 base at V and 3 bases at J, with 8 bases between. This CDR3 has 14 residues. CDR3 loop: CASSLTSSYNEQFF. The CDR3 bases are TGCGCCAGCAGCTTGACTAGCAGCTACAATGAGCAGTTCTTC.

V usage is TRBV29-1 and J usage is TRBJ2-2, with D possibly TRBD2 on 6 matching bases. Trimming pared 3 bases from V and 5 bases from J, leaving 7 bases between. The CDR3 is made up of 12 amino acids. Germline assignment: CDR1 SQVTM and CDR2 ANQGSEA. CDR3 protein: CSVEEGTGELFF. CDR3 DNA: TGCAGCGTTGAGGAGGGAACCGGGGAGCTGTTTTTT.

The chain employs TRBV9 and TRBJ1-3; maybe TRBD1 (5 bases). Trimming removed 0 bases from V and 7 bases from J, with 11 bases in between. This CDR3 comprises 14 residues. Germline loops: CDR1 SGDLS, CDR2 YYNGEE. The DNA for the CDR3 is TGTGCCAGCAGCGTAGCAGGGTTAAGGAACACCATATATTTT. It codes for CASSVAGLRNTIYF.

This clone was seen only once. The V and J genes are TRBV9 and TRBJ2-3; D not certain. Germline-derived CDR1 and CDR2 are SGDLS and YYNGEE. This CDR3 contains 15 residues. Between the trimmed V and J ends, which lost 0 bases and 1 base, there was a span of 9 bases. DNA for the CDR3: TGTGCCAGCAGCGTAGGTGGGTCCCGCACAGATACGCAGTATTTT. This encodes CASSVGGSRTDTQYF.

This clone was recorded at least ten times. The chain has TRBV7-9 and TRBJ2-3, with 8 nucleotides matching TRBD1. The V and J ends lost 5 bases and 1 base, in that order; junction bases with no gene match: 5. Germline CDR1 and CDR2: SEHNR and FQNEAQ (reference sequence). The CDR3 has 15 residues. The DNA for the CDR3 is TGTGCCAGCAGCATGACAGGGGACCGCACAGATACGCAGTATTTT. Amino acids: CASSMTGDRTDTQYF.

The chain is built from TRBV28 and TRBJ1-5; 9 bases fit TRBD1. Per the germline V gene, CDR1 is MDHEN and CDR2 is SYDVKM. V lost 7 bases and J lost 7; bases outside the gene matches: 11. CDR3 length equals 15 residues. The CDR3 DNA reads TGTGCCAGCACCCTGGACAGGGGACCAGGGCAGCCCCAGCATTTT. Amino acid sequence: CASTLDRGPGQPQHF.